These T cell receptor beta chains were read from a single sample in a study of blood T cell repertoires in COVID-19. Using immunoSEQ multiplex PCR, the repertoire was profiled, and TCRdb retains in-frame clones only, with some absent. Here the sample spans under 110,000 clones, 85% being singletons. The material sequenced was peripheral blood. All receptors come from a woman aged 70 to 79 with active or convalescent COVID-19. Both conserved end residues are part of each CDR3. A D gene is named only where the DNA matches it firmly. Size is omitted from some rows. Given values are once, few, many or a class for expanded clones.

abundance	v_gene	j_gene	d_gene	CDR3nt	CDR3aa
-	TRBV18	TRBJ2-6	TRBD2	TGTGCCAGCTCACCACGGGCTAGCGGGGGATTCGACTCTGGGGCCAACGTCCTGACTTTC	CASSPRASGGFDSGANVLTF
-	TRBV7-9	TRBJ2-5	TRBD2	TGTGCCAGCACCAAGGAAAGGTTGCGGGGGGCAGGAGAGACCCAGTACTTC	CASTKERLRGAGETQYF
-	TRBV19	TRBJ2-5	TRBD2	TGTGCCAGTAGCGAACTGGGAGGCCTAGCGGGAGCGCAAGAGACCCAGTACTTC	CASSELGGLAGAQETQYF
once	TRBV11-2	TRBJ2-5	-	TGTGCCAGCAGCAACAGATATTCCCAGTACTTC	CASSNRYSQYF
few	TRBV4-2	TRBJ2-7	TRBD2	TGTGCCAGCAGCCAAGAAGGTGGACTAGCGGGACTTTCCTACGAGCAGTACTTC	CASSQEGGLAGLSYEQYF
-	TRBV5-4	TRBJ2-3	TRBD2	TGTGCCAGCAGCTCCTCTCGCGGGAGTGGAGATACGCAGTATTTT	CASSSSRGSGDTQYF
-	TRBV6-5	TRBJ1-3	TRBD1	TGTGCCAGCAGAAGCGACAGGGGGCCTGGAAACACCATATATTTT	CASRSDRGPGNTIYF
-	TRBV19	TRBJ1-6	-	TGTGCCAGTAGCAACAGGATTAATTCACCCCTCCACTTT	CASSNRINSPLHF
-	TRBV9	TRBJ1-1	-	TGTGCCAGCAGCCCAGGTATCCTACGGAACACTGAAGCTTTCTTT	CASSPGILRNTEAFF
-	TRBV18	TRBJ2-5	-	TGTGCCAGCTCACCATCAGGACAAGAGACCCAGTACTTC	CASSPSGQETQYF
once	TRBV15	TRBJ1-5	-	TGTGCCACCAGCAGGGATGTGGGGAGGAAAACGAGCAATCAGCCCCAGCATTTT	CATSRDVGRKTSNQPQHF
-	TRBV11-3	TRBJ2-3	-	TGTGCCAGCAGCCAATTTACACCGACTGGCGGTACGCAGTATTTT	CASSQFTPTGGTQYF
-	TRBV11-2	TRBJ2-2	-	TGTGCCAGCAGCCTGAGAGGAGGGCTCGGGGAGCTGTTTTTT	CASSLRGGLGELFF
-	TRBV9	TRBJ1-1	TRBD1	TGTGCCAGCAGCGTAGGGACAGGGAAGGCTGAAGCTTTCTTT	CASSVGTGKAEAFF
-	TRBV30	TRBJ2-7	TRBD2	TGTGCCTGGAGGGTAGCGGGAGTCTACGAGCAGTACTTC	CAWRVAGVYEQYF
-	TRBV9	TRBJ1-5	TRBD1	TGTGCCAGCAGCGCCGGACAGGGTATCGATCAGCCCCAGCATTTT	CASSAGQGIDQPQHF
-	TRBV3-1/TRBV3-2	TRBJ2-3	-	TGTGCCAGCAGCCAATGGACAAGTTCGGGCACAGATACGCAGTATTTT	CASSQWTSSGTDTQYF
-	TRBV19	TRBJ1-2	-	TGTGCCAGTAGTCTAACTCAGGACTATGGCTACACCTTC	CASSLTQDYGYTF
-	TRBV5-6	TRBJ2-3	-	TGTGCCAGCAGCTTCAGGCCTACTAGCACAGATACGCAGTATTTT	CASSFRPTSTDTQYF
-	TRBV7-2	TRBJ2-5	TRBD2	TGTGCCAGCAGCGCAACTTCGCTAGCGGGAGTCGGCGAGACCCAGTACTTC	CASSATSLAGVGETQYF
-	TRBV24-1	TRBJ2-7	TRBD2	TGTGCCACCAGTCCGGGGGGAGGGACCTACGAGCAGTACTTC	CATSPGGGTYEQYF
once	TRBV7-9	TRBJ1-5	-	TGTGCCAGCAGCTTCCTCAGGGAGGAACAGCCCCAGCATTTT	CASSFLREEQPQHF
-	TRBV28	TRBJ1-4	-	TGTGCCAGCAGTTTATACGGTCTTAATGAAAAACTGTTTTTT	CASSLYGLNEKLFF
-	TRBV5-8	TRBJ1-5	TRBD1	TGTGCCAGCAGCCCAGGGGGCGCATGGCAGCCCCAGCATTTT	CASSPGGAWQPQHF
-	TRBV27	TRBJ2-2	TRBD2	TGTGCCAGCAGTTTATACCCTGGGACTAGCGGGAGAAGGGACACCGGGGAGCTGTTTTTT	CASSLYPGTSGRRDTGELFF
-	TRBV6-5	TRBJ1-5	TRBD1	TGTGCCAGCAGCCCCTCCAGGGGGCAAAATCAGCCCCAGCATTTT	CASSPSRGQNQPQHF
-	TRBV6-5	TRBJ2-1	-	TGTGCCAGCAGGGGGTGGTCTGGGGCGCAGTTCTTC	CASRGWSGAQFF